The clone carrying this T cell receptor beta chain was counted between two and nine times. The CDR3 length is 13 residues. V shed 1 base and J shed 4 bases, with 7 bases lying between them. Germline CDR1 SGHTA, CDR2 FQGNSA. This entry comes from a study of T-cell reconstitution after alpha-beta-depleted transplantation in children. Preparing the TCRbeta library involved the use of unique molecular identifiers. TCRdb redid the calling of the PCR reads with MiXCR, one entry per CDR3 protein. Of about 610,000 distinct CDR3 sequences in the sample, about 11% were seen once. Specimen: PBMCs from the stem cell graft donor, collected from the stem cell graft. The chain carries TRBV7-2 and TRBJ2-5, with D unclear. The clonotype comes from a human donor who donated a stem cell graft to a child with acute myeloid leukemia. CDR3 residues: CASSLGPAETQYF. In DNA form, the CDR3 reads TGTGCCAGCAGCTTAGGTCCGGCAGAGACCCAGTACTTC.